This T cell receptor (beta chain) was retrieved from a study of blood T cell repertoires in COVID-19. For the study at large: Spain, Italy and the United States supplied samples that represented acute and convalescent COVID-19. Sources were T cells, B-cell-depleted T cells, or PBMCs; the material itself was cDNA or gDNA.

The CDR3 totals 16 residues. Trimming shortened V by 5 bases and J by 1 base, and 18 bases separated the two germline ends. The germline V gene encodes CDR1 MNHEY and CDR2 SMNVEV (reference sequence). Original handling: Cell counts per sample came from amplifying reference gene primers. Clones were read by immunoSEQ multiplex PCR, and TCRdb kept only the in-frame ones, dropping some. Clone size and V and J calls were adopted from that table, with D and trimming inferred from the DNA. The sample carries approximately 170,000 clones, 70% to 85% recorded once. This receptor was identified in a man aged 55 to 70 who had recovered from COVID-19. What was sequenced was peripheral blood. The genes are TRBV27 and TRBJ2-7; D is undetermined. The CDR3 sequence: CASSIETHTASYEQYF. The CDR3, as DNA: TGTGCCAGCAGTATCGAGACTCATACGGCGTCCTACGAGCAGTACTTC.